These 17 T cell receptor beta chains share one sample of origin, sequenced in a study of T-cell reconstitution after alpha-beta-depleted transplantation in children. As it was prepared, the TCRbeta library received unique molecular identifiers. MiXCR was run by TCRdb on the PCR reads, yielding one entry per CDR3 protein. The sample lists some 460,000 distinct CDR3 sequences, around 15% occurring once. Sequences were derived from PBMCs, mostly from graft donor cells, sampled 360 days after TCRalphabeta/CD19-depleted stem cell transplant. The receptors come from a boy under two years old who had a stem cell transplant for Wiskott-Aldrich syndrome, so the T cells may come from the graft donor.

This clonotype showed up just a few times. The J gene is TRBJ1-6, the V gene TRBV9; D is uncertain. The V end lost 2 bases, the J end lost 9 bases, and 9 bases lay between the germline ends. This CDR3 spans 13 amino acids. The germline gives CDR1 SGDLS, CDR2 YYNGEE. The CDR3 bases are TGTGCCAGCAGCGTGCGGGTAGGTTCACCCCTCCACTTT. Protein product: CASSVRVGSPLHF.

This chain joins TRBV28 and TRBJ1-6; D call uncertain. The ends were cut back, 3 bases at V and 9 bases at J, with 12 bases in the middle. The CDR3 is 14 residues long. Germline loops: CDR1 MDHEN, CDR2 SYDVKM. CDR3 in DNA: TGTGCCAGCAGTTTGTGGCCGTCCGGTTCACCCCTCCACTTT. It specifies CASSLWPSGSPLHF. Filled out from reference TRBV28 and TRBJ1-6, the complete variable domain reads DVKVTQSSRYLVKRTGEKVFLECVQDMDHENMFWYRQDPGLGLRLIYFSYDVKMKEKGDIPEGYSVSREKKERFSLILESASTNQTSMYLCASSLWPSGSPLHFGNGTRLTVT.

This chain joins TRBV27 and TRBJ2-1; D is unresolved. This CDR3 has 17 residues. Trimming removed 4 bases at V and 8 bases at J, with 24 bases between. Germline loops: CDR1 MNHEY, CDR2 SMNVEV (reference sequence). CDR3 sequence (DNA): TGTGCCAGCAGTTCCATCCGACCGTTAGGGAATGTGGATGAGCAGTTCTTC. Translation: CASSSIRPLGNVDEQFF.

This clonotype came up many times. V usage is TRBV4-3 and J usage is TRBJ2-2; TRBD1 or TRBD2 may be the D gene (5 bases each). Trimming took off 4 bases at V and 0 bases at J, with 12 bases between the two ends. Germline V gives CDR1 LGHNA, CDR2 YSLEER. CDR3 length equals 16 residues. The CDR3 DNA reads TGCGCCAGCAGCCTTGTTGGGACCGCGAACACCGGGGAGCTGTTTTTT. This codes for CASSLVGTANTGELFF.

CDR3 sequence (DNA): TGCGCCAGCAGCCGACGGACAGGGGGGAGGCAAGAGACCCAGTACTTC. The encoded protein is CASSRRTGGRQETQYF. The V and J genes are TRBV5-1 and TRBJ2-5; TRBD1 agrees at 10 bases. J was trimmed by 2 bases and V by 4 bases; bases with no gene match: 8. Looked up from germline, CDR1 is SGHRS and CDR2 is YFSETQ. The CDR3 has 16 residues.

V is TRBV14 and J is TRBJ2-1, with 13 bases lining up with TRBD2. CDR3 length: 18 residues. V shed 4 bases and J 0 bases; nucleotides not matched to a gene: 6. Germline V CDR1 and CDR2: SGHDN, FVKESK. CDR3: CASSLLGLAGASYNEQFF. The CDR3 bases are TGTGCCAGCAGCCTACTAGGACTAGCGGGAGCCTCCTACAATGAGCAGTTCTTC.

This clonotype has a count of ten or more. V is TRBV12-3 or TRBV12-4 and J is TRBJ2-3, with 10 bases identical to TRBD1. There are 15 residues in the CDR3. The V gene end was trimmed by 6 bases and the J gene end by 4 bases; junction bases not matched to a gene: 7. CDR3: CASRTTGTGADTQYF. CDR3 in DNA: TGTGCCAGCAGGACAACCGGGACAGGGGCAGATACGCAGTATTTT.

The chain is built from TRBV20-1 and TRBJ2-7; the match to TRBD2 covers 9 bases. Germline values: CDR1 DFQATT, CDR2 SNEGSKA (reference sequence). V lost 0 bases and J lost 7; bases outside the gene matches: 13. The length of the CDR3 is 16 residues. CDR3 amino acids: CSARDRPGLAKKEQYF. In nucleotides, the CDR3 is TGCAGTGCTAGAGACCGACCGGGACTAGCAAAAAAGGAGCAGTACTTC.

This clonotype was counted a few times. Here the CDR3 reads CASSTTPGTGFGNEQFF. As DNA, the CDR3 is TGTGCCAGCAGTACGACTCCCGGGACAGGGTTCGGCAATGAGCAGTTCTTC. The chain employs TRBV28 and TRBJ2-1, with 9 bases aligning to TRBD1. The junction had 14 bases not matched to a gene; V was cut back by 5 bases and J by 6 bases. Germline V gene sequence: CDR1 MDHEN, CDR2 SYDVKM. The CDR3 spans 17 residues.

This clonotype was observed a few times. This chain links TRBV27 with TRBJ2-7; perhaps TRBD2 as D (6 bases). Germline CDR1 and CDR2: MNHEY and SMNVEV (reference sequence). The length of the CDR3 is 13 residues. Trimming removed 9 bases at V and 7 bases at J, with 19 bases between. The CDR3 region has the DNA TGTGCCAGTAGAGGGGTCCTTGGAGGGGAGCAGTACTTC. Translated: CASRGVLGGEQYF.

This clonotype turned up a few times. The CDR3 here is CATSREPGDGELFF. CDR3 nucleotides: TGTGCCACCAGCAGAGAGCCGGGGGACGGGGAGCTGTTTTTT. The chain recombines TRBV15 with TRBJ2-2, with a tentative D call TRBD2 (6 bases). The CDR3 is 14 amino acids. With 0 bases removed from V and 7 bases from J, the gap between germline ends came to 9 bases. Germline CDR1 is LNHNV and CDR2 is YYDKDF (reference sequence).

V and J are TRBV6-2 or TRBV6-3 and TRBJ2-4; 7 bases are shared with TRBD2. CDR3 length: 21 residues. Per the germline V gene, CDR1 is MNHEY and CDR2 is SVGEGT. The J segment lost 0 bases and the V segment lost 5 bases, leaving 22 bases of the junction unmatched. The CDR3 is CASSPYGRRGSSLLAKNIQYF. CDR3 DNA: TGTGCCAGCAGTCCCTATGGGAGGCGGGGGAGCTCTCTACTAGCCAAAAACATTCAGTACTTC.

The V call is TRBV6-1, the J call TRBJ2-5; D might be TRBD1 (6 bases). CDR1 and CDR2 (germline): MNHNS, SASEGT. The CDR3 loop spans 13 amino acids. Trimming took off 2 bases at V and 5 bases at J, with 9 bases between the two ends. In DNA form, the CDR3 reads TGTGCCAGCAGTGAAACAAGGGGGGAGACCCAGTACTTC. Protein product: CASSETRGETQYF.

The CDR3 reads CAWSRIGEWNTEAFF. The CDR3 DNA is TGTGCCTGGAGTAGGATAGGGGAATGGAACACTGAAGCTTTCTTT. V is TRBV30 and J is TRBJ1-1; possible D gene TRBD1, 5 bases. Trimming took 2 bases from V and 1 from J, leaving 14 bases between them. The CDR3 totals 15 residues. Germline V CDR1 and CDR2: GTSNPN, SVGIG (reference sequence).

This clonotype was counted only a few times. The gene calls are TRBV2 and TRBJ2-5; D may be TRBD2 (6 bases). Trimming pared 6 bases from V and 5 bases from J, leaving 16 bases between. The CDR3 sequence is 14 residues long. Germline V CDR1 and CDR2: SNHLY, FYNNEI. CDR3 bases: TGTGCCAGCAGAGTACGGGAGAGGGTCGAGACCCAGTACTTC. It is translated as CASRVRERVETQYF.

The chain has TRBV4-1 and TRBJ2-1; 13 bases are a match to TRBD2. Germline CDR1 and CDR2: MGHRA and YSYEKL. Losses at the gene ends were 4 bases for V and 9 bases for J; bases not matched to a gene: 9. The CDR3 totals 16 residues. The CDR3 here is CASSRTTGLAGFEQFF. The CDR3 region has the DNA TGCGCCAGCAGCCGAACCACGGGACTAGCGGGGTTTGAGCAGTTCTTC.

CDR3: CASNFQGDTQYF. CDR3 sequence (DNA): TGTGCCAGCAATTTCCAGGGGGATACGCAGTATTTT. V gene TRBV12-3 or TRBV12-4 combines with J gene TRBJ2-3, with D maybe TRBD1 (6 bases). V lost 7 bases, J lost 6 bases, and 11 bases lay in between. This CDR3 comprises 12 residues.